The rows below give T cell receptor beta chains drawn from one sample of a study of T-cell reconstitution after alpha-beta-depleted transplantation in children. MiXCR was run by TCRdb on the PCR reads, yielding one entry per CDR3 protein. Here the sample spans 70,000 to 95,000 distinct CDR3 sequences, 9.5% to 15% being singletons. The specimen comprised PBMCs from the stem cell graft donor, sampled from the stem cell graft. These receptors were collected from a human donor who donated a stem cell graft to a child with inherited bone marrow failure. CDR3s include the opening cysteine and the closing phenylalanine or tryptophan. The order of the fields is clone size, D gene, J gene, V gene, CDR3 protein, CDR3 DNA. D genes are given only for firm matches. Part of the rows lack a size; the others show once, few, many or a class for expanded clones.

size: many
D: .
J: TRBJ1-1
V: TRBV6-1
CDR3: CASSEIGAQNTEAFF
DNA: TGTGCCAGCAGTGAAATTGGGGCCCAGAACACTGAAGCTTTCTTT

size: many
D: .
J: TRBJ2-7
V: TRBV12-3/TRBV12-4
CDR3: CASSAGRSYEQYF
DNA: TGTGCCAGCAGTGCGGGACGCTCCTACGAGCAGTACTTC

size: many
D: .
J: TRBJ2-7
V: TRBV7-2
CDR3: CASSLMMRYEQYF
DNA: TGTGCCAGCAGCTTAATGATGAGATACGAGCAGTACTTC

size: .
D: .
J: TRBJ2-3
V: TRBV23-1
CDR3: CASSHPGQSSTSDTQYF
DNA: TGCGCCAGCAGTCATCCAGGACAGAGTAGCACATCGGATACGCAGTATTTT

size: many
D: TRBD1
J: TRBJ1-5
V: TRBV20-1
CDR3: CSAKGTDDQPQHF
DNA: TGCAGTGCGAAAGGGACAGATGATCAGCCCCAGCATTTT

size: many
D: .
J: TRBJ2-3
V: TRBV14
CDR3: CASSQTPSTDTQYF
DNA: TGTGCCAGCAGCCAAACCCCCAGCACAGATACGCAGTATTTT

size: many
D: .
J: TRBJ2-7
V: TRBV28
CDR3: CASSLGRLYEQYF
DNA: TGTGCCAGCAGTTTGGGACGGCTATACGAGCAGTACTTC

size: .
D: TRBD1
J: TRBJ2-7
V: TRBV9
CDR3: CASSPSGTESAEQYF
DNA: TGTGCCAGCAGCCCCTCCGGGACAGAATCGGCCGAGCAGTACTTC

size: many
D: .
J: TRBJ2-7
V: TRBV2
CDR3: CASSEGTATQYF
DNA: TGTGCCAGCAGTGAAGGGACAGCAACGCAGTACTTC

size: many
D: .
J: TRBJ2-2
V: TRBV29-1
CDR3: CSVRPLQGAAGELFF
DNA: TGCAGCGTGCGCCCACTACAGGGTGCGGCCGGGGAGCTGTTTTTT

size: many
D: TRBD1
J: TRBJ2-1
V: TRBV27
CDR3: CASSSGTGYNEQFF
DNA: TGTGCCAGCAGTTCTGGGACAGGATACAATGAGCAGTTCTTC

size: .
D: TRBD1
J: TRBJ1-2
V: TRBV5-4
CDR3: CASIGQGADGYTF
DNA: TGTGCCAGCATCGGACAGGGGGCGGATGGCTACACCTTC

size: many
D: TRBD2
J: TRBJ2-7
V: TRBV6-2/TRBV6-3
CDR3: CASNPGGVEQYF
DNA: TGTGCCAGCAATCCGGGGGGGGTCGAGCAGTACTTC